This T cell receptor (beta chain) comes out of a study of blood T cell repertoires in COVID-19 (dated by TCRdb to the early 2020s). Notes on the research overall: Samples covering the acute and convalescent phases of COVID-19 were provided by collaborators in the United States, Italy and Spain. The repertoires were made available in a free public database intended to serve as a resource for research on the immune response to SARS-CoV-2. Where HLA class I and class II types were available, the types were taken from metadata supplied by the sample provider, not from assay-based typing. Nearly every sample came with metadata listing a de-identified subject ID, COVID-19 status, age in years and sex. The prospective study material was composed of cDNA or gDNA derived from T cells, B-cell-depleted T cells, or PBMCs. Subjects who had been exposed to COVID-19, were actively infected with it, or had recovered from it provided the deeply sampled blood TCRbeta repertoires that made up the dataset. Samples were obtained from the ongoing ImmuneRACE study (first 160 participants) and from some 1,300 subjects provided by 6 global collaborators.

TCRbeta CDR3 regions were amplified from genomic DNA using the immunoSEQ Assay, a bias-controlled multiplex PCR. The study's own analysis went as follows. Nucleated cell counts per sample were estimated from amplification of reference gene primers within the assay. To quantify the absolute abundance of each unique TCRbeta CDR3 rearrangement, sequence reads were collapsed and filtered. For each sample, productive Simpson clonality was calculated as the square root of Simpson's diversity index over productive rearrangements. The clones in this table, taken by TCRdb from immuneACCESS, are in-frame only. Not every clone is retained; where verified, under half of the shortfall comes from an unresolved V gene, and the cause of the rest is unknown. The V and J calls and the clone size are those of that table, but D and trimming were determined from the DNA. Counted in this sample were a few hundred thousand clones; about 79% of them appeared once. The ten largest clonotypes hold 1.4% of the sample.

The germline V gene (reference sequence) yields GTSNPN for CDR1 and SVGIG for CDR2. Spanning cysteine to phenylalanine, the CDR3 consists of 16 amino acids. The DNA shown is the 48-base CDR3, in frame from base 1. V has 3 bases trimmed and J has 1 base trimmed; junction bases matching no gene number 5. Comments on this clone: What antigen it recognizes has not been identified. Base qualities were left out, and no much larger clone turns up one base away.

Overall results and qualifications from the work: How much clinical and demographic metadata was included differed by source and by participant, and the metadata was provided uncurated.

Samples from volunteer blood donors who had recovered from COVID-19 were contributed by a second Seattle source. Whole blood was collected in K2EDTA tubes by collaborating institutions according to the institutions' own protocols. Collaborator samples were shipped for TCRbeta analysis as frozen whole blood, isolated PBMCs, or DNA extracted from either sample type. The sequence was obtained from a woman aged 40-49 years who had recovered from COVID-19. Sequencing was done on a sample of peripheral blood. The rearrangement joined TRBV30 to TRBJ1-4; the junction holds 10 bases that match TRBD1. The DNA sequence is as follows: TGTGCCTGGAGGGGGACAGGGGTAAGAACTAATGAAAAACTGTTTTTT. It translates as CAWRGTGVRTNEKLFF.